The 29 T cell receptor beta chains reported below all come from one sample, sequenced in a study of long-term antiretroviral therapy in people with HIV. Survey level was the resolution at which the v3.0 immunoSEQ assay ran. Profiled with immunoSEQ multiplex PCR; TCRdb holds only in-frame clones, not every one. Of approximately 35,000 clones in the sample, around 94% were seen once. The source material was unsorted PBMCs, sampled 4.1 years after starting antiretroviral therapy. These receptors were taken from a woman aged 45 to 65 with HIV.

The chain couples TRBV29-1 to TRBJ2-7; possibly TRBD2 for D (5 bases). Trimming took off 8 bases at V and 3 bases at J, with 8 bases between the two ends. This CDR3 has 10 residues. The germline CDR1 and CDR2 sequences are SQVTM and ANQGSEA. The CDR3 loop is CSNEGYEQYF. As DNA, the CDR3 is TGCAGCAATGAGGGCTACGAGCAGTACTTC.

This clone occurred a few times. This chain links TRBV4-3 with TRBJ1-2; a weak D match, TRBD1 (6 bases). This CDR3 region has 17 residues. Germline-derived CDR1 and CDR2 are LGHNA and YSLEER. Trimming left V 0 bases short and J 1 base short, with 15 bases between. CDR3 region: CASSQDISTGDNYGYTF. DNA of the CDR3: TGCGCCAGCAGCCAAGATATTTCGACAGGAGATAACTATGGCTACACCTTC.

This clone has a handful of counts. The J gene is TRBJ1-3, the V gene TRBV9, with a possible D match to TRBD1 (6 bases). Germline V lookup: CDR1 SGDLS, CDR2 YYNGEE. V lost 6 bases, J lost 0 bases, and 16 bases lay in between. The CDR3 totals 16 residues. This CDR3 is CASTPGQAASGNTIYF. CDR3 bases: TGTGCCAGCACCCCGGGACAAGCAGCCTCTGGAAACACCATATATTTT.

V is TRBV6-6 and J is TRBJ1-5, with D possibly being TRBD1 (6 bases). The V and J ends lost 3 bases and 8 bases respectively, with 14 bases between them. CDR1 and CDR2 (germline): MNHNY, SVGAGI (reference sequence). The length of the CDR3 is 14 residues. CDR3 bases: TGTGCCAGCAGTTATAGACAGGCGGCGGAGCCCCAGCATTTT. It is translated as CASSYRQAAEPQHF.

This CDR3 is CASVRDLRETQYF. CDR3 DNA sequence: TGTGCCAGCGTCCGGGACTTACGGGAGACCCAGTACTTC. The V and J genes are TRBV2 and TRBJ2-5; weak D call: TRBD2 (6 bases). Per germline, CDR1 SNHLY and CDR2 FYNNEI. The CDR3 runs to 13 residues. The V end lost 8 bases, the J end lost 5 bases, and 15 bases lay between the germline ends.

This chain uses TRBV29-1 with TRBJ2-3, with D maybe TRBD1 (6 bases). The CDR3 consists of 16 residues. Germline values: CDR1 SQVTM, CDR2 ANQGSEA. V shed 0 bases and J shed 3 bases, with 16 bases lying between them. CDR3 in DNA: TGCAGCGTTGAAGATCAGTTGGGGGCTGGTACAGATACGCAGTATTTT. The encoded protein is CSVEDQLGAGTDTQYF.

This rearrangement joins TRBV27 to TRBJ2-3; 10 bases map to TRBD1. From germline, CDR1 is MNHEY and CDR2 SMNVEV (reference sequence). With V trimmed by 0 bases and J by 3 bases, 9 bases remained unmatched. The CDR3 loop spans 18 amino acids. CDR3 loop: CASSLSAPTGGETDTQYF. The CDR3 bases are TGTGCCAGCAGTTTATCCGCACCGACAGGGGGCGAGACAGATACGCAGTATTTT.

This clone was seen once. This rearrangement joins TRBV9 to TRBJ2-3; 11 bases align to TRBD2. The CDR3 spans 17 residues. The germline V gene encodes CDR1 SGDLS and CDR2 YYNGEE. The junction had 10 bases not matched to a gene; V was cut back by 3 bases and J by 4 bases. CDR3 residues: CASSAPISGGAADTQYF. The CDR3 bases are TGTGCCAGCAGCGCCCCGATTAGCGGGGGGGCCGCAGATACGCAGTATTTT.

This sequence joins TRBV7-9 and TRBJ1-5; tentatively, D is TRBD1 (5 bases). The CDR3 contains 16 residues. In germline, CDR1 is SEHNR, CDR2 FQNEAQ (reference sequence). V shed 2 bases and J shed 1 base, with 12 bases lying between them. The CDR3 here is CASSLLGAGSNQPQHF. DNA for the CDR3: TGTGCCAGCAGCTTATTAGGGGCAGGCAGCAATCAGCCCCAGCATTTT. The full variable domain, rest sourced from reference TRBV7-9 and TRBJ1-5, is DTGVSQNPRHKITKRGQNVTFRCDPISEHNRLYWYRQTLGQGPEFLTYFQNEAQLEKSRLLSDRFSAERPKGSFSTLEIQRTEQGDSAMYLCASSLLGAGSNQPQHFGDGTRLSIL.

The V call is TRBV6-5, the J call TRBJ1-3, with D hard to call. Trimming left V 6 bases short and J 6 bases short, with 9 bases between. The CDR3 runs to 12 residues. Germline V gene lookup returns CDR1 MNHEY and CDR2 SVGAGI. CDR3 sequence (DNA): TGTGCCAGCAGCTCAGACCTAAACACCATATATTTT. Encoded protein: CASSSDLNTIYF.

The gene calls are TRBV6-6 and TRBJ2-3, with unresolved D. The germline V gene has CDR1 MNHNY and CDR2 SVGAGI (reference sequence). CDR3 length: 12 residues. Trimming removed 6 bases from V and 2 bases from J, with 6 bases in between. This CDR3 is CASRLYTDTQYF. In DNA, the CDR3 is TGTGCCAGCAGACTTTACACAGATACGCAGTATTTT.

The chain links TRBV7-3 to TRBJ1-4; 10 positions match TRBD1. The CDR3 spans 15 residues. Germline V gene data show CDR1 as SGHTA and CDR2 as FQGTGA. The trim removed 5 bases at V and 3 bases at J, leaving 3 bases unmatched. The CDR3 spells CASSKTGGPNEKLFF. CDR3 bases: TGTGCCAGCAGCAAGACAGGGGGCCCTAATGAAAAACTGTTTTTT.

CDR3 in amino acids: CAISGSVGDYGYTF. The CDR3 coding sequence is TGTGCCATCAGTGGTTCTGTAGGGGACTATGGCTACACCTTC. The gene calls are TRBV10-3 and TRBJ1-2, with D perhaps TRBD1 (5 bases). The CDR3 covers 14 residues. The germline V and J ends were trimmed by 4 bases and 3 bases, with 12 bases remaining between them. Germline V gene sequence: CDR1 ENHRY, CDR2 SYGVKD.

The chain links TRBV29-1 to TRBJ1-1, with TRBD1 identical over 8 bases. With V trimmed by 8 bases and J by 4 bases, 3 bases remained unmatched. This CDR3 has 11 residues. Germline assignment: CDR1 SQVTM and CDR2 ANQGSEA. The CDR3 DNA is TGCAGCATAGGACAGGGCACTGAAGCTTTCTTT. Translated: CSIGQGTEAFF.

The chain links TRBV5-4 to TRBJ1-4; 10 bases line up with TRBD1. This CDR3 region has 18 residues. With V trimmed by 3 bases and J by 0 bases, 8 bases remained unmatched. CDR1 is SGHNT, CDR2 YYREEE, per germline (reference sequence). CDR3 DNA: TGTGCCAGCAGCTGGGGACAGGGGATATTAGCAACTAATGAAAAACTGTTTTTT. Its protein product is CASSWGQGILATNEKLFF.

V and J are TRBV5-1 and TRBJ2-7; D perhaps matches TRBD2 (5 bases). V was pared by 4 bases and J by 0 bases, with 14 bases between. The V gene's germline CDR1 is SGHRS and CDR2 YFSETQ. The CDR3 is 15 residues long. The DNA for the CDR3 is TGCGCCAGCAGCCCACCCGGGAAGAGCTCCTACGAGCAGTACTTC. This translates into CASSPPGKSSYEQYF. Looking up the rest from reference TRBV5-1 and TRBJ2-7 gives the full variable domain: KAGVTQTPRYLIKTRGQQVTLSCSPISGHRSVSWYQQTPGQGLQFLFEYFSETQRNKGNFPGRFSGRQFSNSRSEMNVSTLELGDSALYLCASSPPGKSSYEQYFGPGTRLTVT.

The CDR3 region has the DNA TGTGCCAGCTCACCAAGGAGCAAGGATGCTAATGAAAAACTGTTTTTT. This sequence encodes CASSPRSKDANEKLFF. The chain has TRBV18 and TRBJ1-4, with unresolved D. This CDR3 comprises 16 residues. The V end was cut by 2 bases, the J end by 3 bases, with 13 bases between. Germline loops: CDR1 KGHSH, CDR2 LQKENI.

The genes are TRBV11-2 and TRBJ1-2, with a weak D call TRBD1 (5 bases). V was clipped by 4 bases and J by 4 bases, with 7 bases between them. There are 12 residues in the CDR3. CDR1 SGHAT and CDR2 FQNNGV come from the germline V gene. The CDR3 DNA reads TGTGCCAGCAGCTCCAGGGTCTATGGCTACACCTTC. It specifies CASSSRVYGYTF.

This clone has just one count. V usage is TRBV6-5 and J usage is TRBJ2-7, with D perhaps matching TRBD1 (5 bases). Germline-derived CDR1 and CDR2 are MNHEY and SVGAGI. The CDR3 runs 13 residues. Trimming cost V 2 bases and J 2 bases, with 7 bases left between them. CDR3 sequence: CASSYLDTYEQYF. The CDR3 nucleotides are TGTGCCAGCAGTTACCTGGACACCTACGAGCAGTACTTC.

This sequence joins TRBV27 and TRBJ1-6, with D perhaps matching TRBD1 (5 bases). The CDR3 runs 20 residues. The V gene lost 6 bases and the J gene lost 0 bases, with 24 bases spanning the gap. Germline V gene sequence: CDR1 MNHEY, CDR2 SMNVEV (reference sequence). The CDR3, as DNA: TGTGCCAGCAGGGACCGGGGGGGGTTGACGTGGAGCTCCTATAATTCACCCCTCCACTTT. Residues: CASRDRGGLTWSSYNSPLHF.

J is TRBJ2-7 and V is TRBV5-6; D perhaps matches TRBD2 (6 bases). The germline V gene encodes CDR1 SGHDT and CDR2 YYEEEE. V gave up 3 bases and J gave up 1 base, with 17 bases separating them. The CDR3 loop spans 16 amino acids. The CDR3 DNA reads as TGTGCCAGCAGCTGGACCCTAGCGCAGGAGTCCTACGAGCAGTACTTC. This gives the protein CASSWTLAQESYEQYF. Full variable domain (missing parts from reference TRBV5-6 and TRBJ2-7): DAGVTQSPTHLIKTRGQQVTLRCSPKSGHDTVSWYQQALGQGPQFIFQYYEEEERQRGNFPDRFSGHQFPNYSSELNVNALLLGDSALYLCASSWTLAQESYEQYFGPGTRLTVT.

The V and J genes are TRBV6-1 and TRBJ1-2, with D uncertain. The CDR3 consists of 14 residues. Trimming took 2 bases from V and 7 from J, leaving 14 bases between them. Germline loops: CDR1 MNHNS, CDR2 SASEGT. The CDR3 sequence: CASSEIVGRSGYTF. The CDR3 nucleotides read TGTGCCAGCAGTGAAATCGTAGGGAGAAGTGGCTACACCTTC.

Regarding this clone: One end of the junction varies from germline; a read error may be responsible. Here the CDR3 reads CASSVRDRVPDAFF. The CDR3 DNA sequence: TGTGCCAGCAGCGTGAGGGACAGAGTGCCTGATGCTTTCTTT. The chain joins TRBV5-6 to TRBJ1-1, with 7 bases fitting TRBD1. CDR3 length: 14 amino acids. Germline V gene data show CDR1 as SGHDT and CDR2 as YYEEEE. Supplemented by reference TRBV5-6 and TRBJ1-1, the full variable domain reads DAGVTQSPTHLIKTRGQQVTLRCSPKSGHDTVSWYQQALGQGPQFIFQYYEEEERQRGNFPDRFSGHQFPNYSSELNVNALLLGDSALYLCASSVRDRVPDAFFGQGTRLTVV.

The rearrangement links TRBV5-6 to TRBJ2-1; no definite D call. The V gene lost 1 base and the J gene lost 4 bases, with 9 bases spanning the gap. The CDR3 is 14 residues long. The V gene's germline CDR1 is SGHDT and CDR2 YYEEEE. The CDR3 spells CASSLISAYNEQFF. The CDR3 nucleotides read TGTGCCAGCAGCTTGATCTCAGCTTACAATGAGCAGTTCTTC.

This chain connects TRBV5-1 to TRBJ2-7; D perhaps matches TRBD1 (6 bases). The ends were cut back, 0 bases at V and 0 bases at J, with 10 bases in the middle. From germline, CDR1 is SGHRS and CDR2 YFSETQ. CDR3 length: 15 residues. The CDR3 sequence: CASSLAQGSSYEQYF. CDR3 DNA sequence: TGCGCCAGCAGCTTGGCACAGGGAAGCTCCTACGAGCAGTACTTC.

The chain couples TRBV4-1 to TRBJ2-7; either TRBD1 or TRBD2 may supply D (5 bases each). V was clipped by 5 bases and J by 3 bases, with 8 bases between them. The CDR3 has 12 residues. The germline CDR1 and CDR2 sequences are MGHRA and YSYEKL. The CDR3 here is CASSGGNYEQYF. The CDR3 nucleotides read TGCGCCAGCAGCGGGGGAAACTACGAGCAGTACTTC.

The chain has TRBV2 and TRBJ1-2; tentative D call: TRBD1 (6 bases). The germline V gene encodes CDR1 SNHLY and CDR2 FYNNEI. Deletions cut 6 bases from V and 7 bases from J, with 18 bases between. CDR3 length: 14 residues. The CDR3 sequence: CASRILQGPSGYTF. The CDR3, as DNA: TGTGCCAGCAGGATATTACAGGGTCCGTCTGGCTACACCTTC.

This clone has only one observation. The chain combines TRBV10-3 with TRBJ1-6, with unresolved D. Trimming cost V 7 bases and J 6 bases, with 10 bases left between them. The CDR3 is made up of 13 amino acids. Germline V CDR1 and CDR2: ENHRY, SYGVKD. The DNA of the CDR3 is TGTGCCATCATGGGCAGCCCTAATTCACCCCTCCACTTT. This codes for CAIMGSPNSPLHF.

V usage is TRBV29-1 and J usage is TRBJ1-2, with 7 bases identical to TRBD1. The germline CDR1 and CDR2 sequences are SQVTM and ANQGSEA. The CDR3 is 11 residues long. V lost 7 bases and J lost 6; bases outside the gene matches: 5. CDR3 in DNA: TGCAGCGCTCACAGGGGTGATGGCTACACCTTC. As protein: CSAHRGDGYTF.